These 25 T cell receptor beta chains were sequenced from one sample in a study of blood T cell repertoires in COVID-19. Sequencing used immunoSEQ multiplex PCR; TCRdb keeps in-frame clones, though not all of them. The sample consists of a few hundred thousand clones, 83% of them appearing once. Sequences were obtained from peripheral blood. These TCRs come from a woman in her twenties or thirties with COVID-19, enrolled during active disease.

V is TRBV18 and J is TRBJ1-6, with 8 bases fitting TRBD1. With V trimmed by 6 bases and J by 3 bases, 13 bases remained unmatched. This CDR3 is 18 amino acids long. Germline-derived CDR1 and CDR2 are KGHSH and LQKENI. The CDR3: CASSQGAPSVVYNSPLHF. The CDR3 region has the DNA TGTGCCAGCTCCCAGGGGGCCCCCTCAGTCGTCTATAATTCACCCCTCCACTTT.

This chain links TRBV9 with TRBJ1-2, with 8 positions matching TRBD1. This CDR3 spans 16 amino acids. CDR1 and CDR2 from the germline V gene are SGDLS and YYNGEE. V lost 3 bases and J lost 1; bases outside the gene matches: 8. In nucleotides, the CDR3 is TGTGCCAGCAGCGCCCAGGGACAGGCCGTTAACTATGGCTACACCTTC. Translation: CASSAQGQAVNYGYTF.

The chain is built from TRBV9 and TRBJ2-2, with D maybe TRBD1 (6 bases). Deletions cut 0 bases from V and 6 bases from J, with 12 bases between. CDR3 length: 15 residues. CDR1 is SGDLS and CDR2 is YYNGEE in the germline V gene. CDR3 DNA: TGTGCCAGCAGCGTAGTGACAGGAATGGCCGGGGAGCTGTTTTTT. It codes for CASSVVTGMAGELFF.

Regarding this clone: A read error may produce the germline difference seen at one junction end. The CDR3 DNA reads TGTGCCAGCAAATCGGGGCTAGCGGGAGGGAATATCTTC. Translating it yields CASKSGLAGGNIF. V gene TRBV6-5 combines with J gene TRBJ2-1; 12 bases fit TRBD2. Germline CDR1 and CDR2: MNHEY and SVGAGI. The CDR3 extends over 13 amino acids.

This CDR3 is CAWSALGQDWRDTEAFF. CDR3 bases: TGTGCCTGGAGTGCCCTGGGACAGGATTGGAGGGACACTGAAGCTTTCTTT. The J gene is TRBJ1-1, the V gene TRBV30; 8 positions agree with TRBD1. Germline V gene sequence: CDR1 GTSNPN, CDR2 SVGIG (reference sequence). The CDR3 consists of 17 residues. V lost 1 base, J lost 3 bases, and 13 bases stayed unmatched.

The J gene is TRBJ2-6, the V gene TRBV6-4, with 7 positions matching TRBD2. This CDR3 spans 18 amino acids. Trimming removed 7 bases from V and 4 bases from J; junction bases left unmatched: 16. CDR1 is MRHNA, CDR2 SNTAGT, per germline. The CDR3 DNA follows: TGTGCCAGCACCGAGCCCCTCCTAGCGGCGGACGGGGCCAACGTCCTGACTTTC. As protein: CASTEPLLAADGANVLTF.

The chain links TRBV29-1 to TRBJ2-3; TRBD2 might be the D (5 bases). This CDR3 contains 13 residues. Per the germline V gene, CDR1 is SQVTM and CDR2 is ANQGSEA. V dropped 1 base and J dropped 5 bases, with 10 bases sitting between them. Written as DNA, the CDR3 is TGCAGCGTTGAAGGCCAGGAGGAAGATACGCAGTATTTT. Translation: CSVEGQEEDTQYF.

The chain recombines TRBV9 with TRBJ2-1; 7 bases map to TRBD2. The V segment lost 0 bases and the J segment 6 bases; nucleotides outside the gene matches: 9. Germline CDR1 and CDR2: SGDLS and YYNGEE. The CDR3 consists of 16 residues. The CDR3 DNA reads TGTGCCAGCAGCGTAGAACTAGCGCTCGGGGGCAATGAGCAGTTCTTC. This sequence encodes CASSVELALGGNEQFF.

This clone was seen only once. The V call is TRBV7-2, the J call TRBJ1-4; possible D gene TRBD1, 6 bases. The CDR3 contains 15 residues. V was trimmed by 3 bases and J by 6 bases, leaving 14 bases between them. The germline V gene has CDR1 SGHTA and CDR2 FQGNSA. CDR3 region: CASSFGGGGDEKLFF. CDR3 bases: TGTGCCAGCAGCTTTGGGGGGGGCGGGGATGAAAAACTGTTTTTT. Combining the CDR3 with reference TRBV7-2 and TRBJ1-4 gives the whole variable domain GAGVSQSPSNKVTEKGKDVELRCDPISGHTALYWYRQSLGQGLEFLIYFQGNSAPDKSGLPSDRFSAERTGGSVSTLTIQRTQQEDSAVYLCASSFGGGGDEKLFFGSGTQLSVL.

The chain uses TRBV2 and TRBJ2-1, with D hard to call. V dropped 4 bases and J dropped 7 bases, with 5 bases sitting between them. The CDR3 loop spans 11 amino acids. The V gene's germline CDR1 is SNHLY and CDR2 FYNNEI. The CDR3, as DNA: TGTGCCAGCAGTGTGGAGAATGAGCAGTTCTTC. Its translation is CASSVENEQFF. The full variable domain, its missing parts supplied by reference TRBV2 and TRBJ2-1, is EPEVTQTPSHQVTQMGQEVILRCVPISNHLYFYWYRQILGQKVEFLVSFYNNEISEKSEIFDDQFSVERPDGSNFTLKIRSTKLEDSAMYFCASSVENEQFFGPGTRLTVL.

The chain uses TRBV5-5 and TRBJ2-3; D call uncertain. With 2 bases removed from V and 1 base from J, the gap between germline ends came to 8 bases. Germline V gives CDR1 SGHKS, CDR2 YYEKEE (reference sequence). This CDR3 is 14 amino acids long. CDR3 in amino acids: CASSFNGGTDTQYF. The CDR3 DNA sequence: TGTGCCAGCAGCTTCAACGGAGGCACAGATACGCAGTATTTT.

The chain combines TRBV3-1 (or the pseudogene TRBV3-2) with TRBJ2-7; TRBD2 matches 8 bases. In germline, CDR1 is LGHDT, CDR2 YNNKEL (reference sequence). This CDR3 is built from 16 residues. The ends lost 4 bases at V and 0 bases at J; junction bases unmatched: 8. The CDR3 region has the DNA TGTGCCAGCAGCCTCGAGGTAGCGGGGTACTCCTACGAGCAGTACTTC. This codes for CASSLEVAGYSYEQYF.

This clone was detected a few times. V gene TRBV16 combines with J gene TRBJ2-7; TRBD2 is a possible D gene (6 bases). Germline V gives CDR1 KGHSY, CDR2 FQNENV. This CDR3 has 11 residues. With 6 bases removed from V and 8 bases from J, the gap between germline ends came to 11 bases. In nucleotides, the CDR3 is TGTGCCAGCAGTCGGAGGGCCCAGCAGTACTTC. Translated, it gives CASSRRAQQYF.

This clone appeared once. This CDR3 reads CASSFGTSGSLFNEQFF. The DNA of the CDR3 is TGTGCCAGCAGTTTCGGGACTAGCGGGAGTCTCTTCAATGAGCAGTTCTTC. V is TRBV27 and J is TRBJ2-1; 14 bases agree with TRBD2. Trimming removed 3 bases from V and 6 bases from J; junction bases left unmatched: 7. The CDR3 spans 17 residues. CDR1 is MNHEY and CDR2 is SMNVEV in the germline V gene (reference sequence).

The V call is TRBV28, the J call TRBJ1-4, with 7 positions matching TRBD1. The CDR3 is 15 residues long. With 7 bases clipped from V and 5 bases from J, the junction kept 10 bases outside the gene matches. Germline V gives CDR1 MDHEN, CDR2 SYDVKM. CDR3: CASIPQGVGNEKLFF. The CDR3 region has the DNA TGTGCCAGCATACCCCAGGGGGTGGGGAATGAAAAACTGTTTTTT.

This sequence joins TRBV21-1 and TRBJ1-5; the table calls TRBD1, which could not be checked here. TRBV21-1 is recorded as a pseudogene. CDR3 size: 14 residues. CDR3 amino acids: CASSAGDRRQPQHF. The CDR3 DNA is TGTGCCAGCAGCGCAGGGGACAGGCGGCAGCCCCAGCATTTT.

The chain uses TRBV9 and TRBJ1-1; TRBD1 is a possible D gene (5 bases). The germline gives CDR1 SGDLS, CDR2 YYNGEE. This CDR3 has 16 amino acids. V lost 3 bases and J 5 bases, leaving 20 bases between the germline ends. CDR3 in amino acids: CASSARDGGGRTEAFF. As DNA, the CDR3 is TGTGCCAGCAGCGCCCGGGACGGCGGCGGGAGGACTGAAGCTTTCTTT.

V gene TRBV5-1 combines with J gene TRBJ1-2, with TRBD1 identical over 8 bases. The CDR3 loop spans 15 amino acids. V was clipped by 3 bases and J by 7 bases; unmatched bases: 11. CDR1 is SGHRS and CDR2 is YFSETQ in the germline V gene. The CDR3 DNA reads TGCGCCAGCAGCTCCCCAGGGGGCGTTGATGGTGGCTACACCTTC. It specifies CASSSPGGVDGGYTF.

The genes are TRBV19 and TRBJ1-5; 9 bases align to TRBD1. There are 15 residues in the CDR3. V was clipped by 2 bases and J by 6 bases; unmatched bases: 5. Germline CDR1 reads LNHDA; CDR2 reads SQIVND (reference sequence). The CDR3, as DNA: TGTGCCAGTAGTATATTGGGGACAGGGAGTCAGCCCCAGCATTTT. Amino acids: CASSILGTGSQPQHF. Using reference TRBV19 and TRBJ1-5 for the parts outside the CDR3, the full variable domain is DGGITQSPKYLFRKEGQNVTLSCEQNLNHDAMYWYRQDPGQGLRLIYYSQIVNDFQKGDIAEGYSVSREKKESFPLTVTSAQKNPTAFYLCASSILGTGSQPQHFGDGTRLSIL.

The chain carries TRBV7-9 and TRBJ2-1; TRBD2 matches at 7 bases. Germline V gene sequence: CDR1 SEHNR, CDR2 FQNEAQ (reference sequence). The CDR3 extends over 15 amino acids. V lost 5 bases, J lost 1 base, and 5 bases stayed unmatched. The CDR3 DNA reads as TGTGCCAGCAGCCAGCGAGCGGGGTCCTACAATGAGCAGTTCTTC. This sequence encodes CASSQRAGSYNEQFF. The variable domain in full, completed from reference TRBV7-9 and TRBJ2-1, reads DTGVSQNPRHKITKRGQNVTFRCDPISEHNRLYWYRQTLGQGPEFLTYFQNEAQLEKSRLLSDRFSAERPKGSFSTLEIQRTEQGDSAMYLCASSQRAGSYNEQFFGPGTRLTVL.

The V and J genes are TRBV10-3 and TRBJ2-7; D possibly corresponds to TRBD2 (5 bases). Between the trimmed V and J ends, which lost 0 bases and 6 bases, there was a span of 15 bases. Germline V gene data show CDR1 as ENHRY and CDR2 as SYGVKD. The CDR3 is made up of 15 amino acids. The chain's CDR3 is CAISESERVGGEQYF. CDR3 DNA sequence: TGTGCCATCAGTGAGTCTGAGAGGGTCGGCGGCGAGCAGTACTTC.

As DNA, the CDR3 is TGTGCCAGCAGCTCGGCGGGACAGGGGACAGATACGCAGTATTTT. Residues: CASSSAGQGTDTQYF. V usage is TRBV5-4 and J usage is TRBJ2-3; 10 bases are a match to TRBD1. This CDR3 is 15 amino acids long. Unmatched junction bases numbered 4, after V lost 3 bases and J lost 3 bases. Germline-derived CDR1 and CDR2 are SGHNT and YYREEE (reference sequence).

The chain combines TRBV18 with TRBJ1-6; 7 bases align to TRBD1. This CDR3 contains 17 residues. The trim removed 2 bases at V and 4 bases at J, leaving 8 bases unmatched. Germline loops: CDR1 KGHSH, CDR2 LQKENI. For the CDR3, the DNA is TGTGCCAGCTCACCAGATGAGGGGGCATGGTATAATTCACCCCTCCACTTT. Translating gives CASSPDEGAWYNSPLHF.

As DNA, the CDR3 is TGTGCCAGCAGTTTACTCTGGGCCACAGATACGCAGTATTTT. It codes for CASSLLWATDTQYF. The chain employs TRBV27 and TRBJ2-3; D not certain. Germline lookup yields CDR1 MNHEY and CDR2 SMNVEV (reference sequence). This CDR3 is built from 14 residues. V lost 2 bases and J lost 2, with 8 bases in between.

This clone came up a few times. V and J are TRBV5-1 and TRBJ2-3; 10 bases line up with TRBD1. The CDR3 covers 15 residues. The germline CDR1 and CDR2 sequences are SGHRS and YFSETQ. Trimming took 5 bases from V and 4 from J; bases not matched to a gene: 7. CDR3 coding DNA: TGCGCCAGCAGTCTAGGACAGGGGGTGGCAGATACGCAGTATTTT. This translates into CASSLGQGVADTQYF. Full variable domain (outside the CDR3, taken from reference TRBV5-1 and TRBJ2-3): KAGVTQTPRYLIKTRGQQVTLSCSPISGHRSVSWYQQTPGQGLQFLFEYFSETQRNKGNFPGRFSGRQFSNSRSEMNVSTLELGDSALYLCASSLGQGVADTQYFGPGTRLTVL.